The clone carrying this T cell receptor beta chain was observed at least ten times. Its matching antigen is unknown. The record originates from a study of CD8 T cells in ankylosing spondylitis. Study results and caveats: It was reported that disease-linked clones were significantly enriched in matched ankylosing spondylitis synovial fluid. Some of the motif variants had earlier been found in reactive arthritis patients' fluid and blood. Clones linked to the disease showed a CD8+ phenotype. They occurred at relatively low frequencies in peripheral blood.

It was by quantitative 5'-RACE with molecular barcodes that TCR beta libraries were made. TCRdb reprocessed the 5' RACE reads via MiXCR and lists one record per CDR3 protein. The table has some 240,000 distinct CDR3 sequences, roughly a quarter seen once; the top ten hold over 0.55%. V shed 6 bases and J shed 0 bases, with 17 bases lying between them. Per the germline V gene, CDR1 is DFQATT and CDR2 is SNEGSKA (reference sequence). CDR3 size: 15 residues. The chain couples TRBV20-1 to TRBJ1-2; perhaps TRBD1 as D (5 bases). The sample taken for sequencing was blood, either unsorted or a sorted T cell fraction (not recorded which). The clonotype originates from a male donor with ankylosing spondylitis or in good health (not recorded which). The CDR3 region has the DNA TGCAGTGCGACCCGGGACCGGCGTTCTAACTATGGCTACACCTTC. The encoded protein is CSATRDRRSNYGYTF.